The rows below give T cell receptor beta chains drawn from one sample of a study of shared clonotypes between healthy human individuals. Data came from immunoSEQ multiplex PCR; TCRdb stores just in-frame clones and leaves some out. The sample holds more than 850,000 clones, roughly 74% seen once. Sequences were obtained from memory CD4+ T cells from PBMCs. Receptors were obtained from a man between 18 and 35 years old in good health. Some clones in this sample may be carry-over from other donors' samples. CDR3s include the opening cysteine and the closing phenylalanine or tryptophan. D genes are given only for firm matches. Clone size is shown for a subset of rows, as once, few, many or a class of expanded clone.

CDR3 DNA: TGTGCCAGCAGCTTGGCATCCAGGGCAGGGAAAGAGACCCAGTACTTC; CDR3 protein: CASSLASRAGKETQYF; D gene: NA; J gene: TRBJ2-5; V gene: TRBV5-6; clone size: NA
CDR3 DNA: TGTGCCAGCAGCCACACGAGCGGCACCGGGGAGCTGTTTTTT; CDR3 protein: CASSHTSGTGELFF; D gene: NA; J gene: TRBJ2-2; V gene: TRBV7-7; clone size: NA
CDR3 DNA: TGCGCCAGCAGCTTAGGGGGCGGCGAGACCCAGTACTTC; CDR3 protein: CASSLGGGETQYF; D gene: TRBD1; J gene: TRBJ2-5; V gene: TRBV5-1; clone size: NA
CDR3 DNA: TGTGCCAGTAAACAGGACAGGGGATCAAACACTGAAGCTTTCTTT; CDR3 protein: CASKQDRGSNTEAFF; D gene: TRBD1; J gene: TRBJ1-1; V gene: TRBV19; clone size: NA
CDR3 DNA: TGTGCCAGCAGTTTCGAGGGAACTGGGGCCAACGTCCTGACTTTC; CDR3 protein: CASSFEGTGANVLTF; D gene: NA; J gene: TRBJ2-6; V gene: TRBV28; clone size: NA
CDR3 DNA: TGTGCCAGCAGTTACTCGGAACTCATGTACACTGAAGCTTTCTTT; CDR3 protein: CASSYSELMYTEAFF; D gene: NA; J gene: TRBJ1-1; V gene: TRBV6-6; clone size: NA
CDR3 DNA: TGTGCCAGCAGCCCGGGACTTTTACGCGGCTACACCTTC; CDR3 protein: CASSPGLLRGYTF; D gene: NA; J gene: TRBJ1-2; V gene: TRBV6-1; clone size: once
CDR3 DNA: TGTGCCAGCAGCTTTGAGGCTGTCTCCTACAATGAGCAGTTCTTC; CDR3 protein: CASSFEAVSYNEQFF; D gene: NA; J gene: TRBJ2-1; V gene: TRBV7-6; clone size: NA
CDR3 DNA: TGTGCCAGCAGTTACTCCGGTCTTATCAGCACAGATACGCAGTATTTT; CDR3 protein: CASSYSGLISTDTQYF; D gene: NA; J gene: TRBJ2-3; V gene: TRBV6-5; clone size: once
CDR3 DNA: TGTGCCACCAGCAGAGATCCCATGGACAGGGTAGACGCCGGGGAGCTGTTTTTT; CDR3 protein: CATSRDPMDRVDAGELFF; D gene: TRBD1; J gene: TRBJ2-2; V gene: TRBV15; clone size: few
CDR3 DNA: TGTGCCAGCACCAGGGCCGAGCAGTACTTC; CDR3 protein: CASTRAEQYF; D gene: NA; J gene: TRBJ2-7; V gene: TRBV2; clone size: once
CDR3 DNA: TGTGCCAGCAGTTCTTTGGTAAACGTGGATAATGAGCAGTTCTTC; CDR3 protein: CASSSLVNVDNEQFF; D gene: NA; J gene: TRBJ2-1; V gene: TRBV6-7; clone size: NA
CDR3 DNA: TGTGCCAGCAGCAAGTCCCTAGGTACGCAGTATTTT; CDR3 protein: CASSKSLGTQYF; D gene: NA; J gene: TRBJ2-3; V gene: TRBV5-8; clone size: NA
CDR3 DNA: TGTGCCAGCTCCTCTAGAAGGACTAATGAAAAACTGTTTTTT; CDR3 protein: CASSSRRTNEKLFF; D gene: NA; J gene: TRBJ1-4; V gene: TRBV7-9; clone size: once
CDR3 DNA: TGTGCCAGCAGTTTACGGACGGGAGCAGAGACCCAGTACTTC; CDR3 protein: CASSLRTGAETQYF; D gene: NA; J gene: TRBJ2-5; V gene: TRBV28; clone size: NA
CDR3 DNA: TGTGCCAGCAGCTCACCGGGACAGGGACCCGCCGGGGAGCTGTTTTTT; CDR3 protein: CASSSPGQGPAGELFF; D gene: TRBD1; J gene: TRBJ2-2; V gene: TRBV7-9; clone size: NA
CDR3 DNA: TGTGCCAGCAGCTTAAATCCGGGACAGGGTGAGTCCTACAATGAGCAGTTCTTC; CDR3 protein: CASSLNPGQGESYNEQFF; D gene: TRBD1; J gene: TRBJ2-1; V gene: TRBV11-1; clone size: NA
CDR3 DNA: TGTGCCTGGAGTGTGACTAGCGGGAGATACGAGCAGTACTTC; CDR3 protein: CAWSVTSGRYEQYF; D gene: TRBD2; J gene: TRBJ2-7; V gene: TRBV30; clone size: NA
CDR3 DNA: TGCGCCAGCAGCTACCGGGGGACCGGCGGGGCAGATACGCAGTATTTT; CDR3 protein: CASSYRGTGGADTQYF; D gene: NA; J gene: TRBJ2-3; V gene: TRBV5-1; clone size: NA
CDR3 DNA: TGCGCCAGCAGCTACGACAGAGGTGAAAAACTGTTTTTT; CDR3 protein: CASSYDRGEKLFF; D gene: NA; J gene: TRBJ1-4; V gene: TRBV5-1; clone size: NA
CDR3 DNA: TGTGCCTGGCGGACAGCAAGCAATTCACCCCTCCACTTT; CDR3 protein: CAWRTASNSPLHF; D gene: NA; J gene: TRBJ1-6; V gene: TRBV30; clone size: NA
CDR3 DNA: TGTGCCAGCAGAAGGCCGGGAGGGGGCAAAGAGACCCAGTACTTC; CDR3 protein: CASRRPGGGKETQYF; D gene: NA; J gene: TRBJ2-5; V gene: TRBV6-5; clone size: NA
CDR3 DNA: TGTGCCAGCAGTCATGGGATCGCTGGCTACACCTTC; CDR3 protein: CASSHGIAGYTF; D gene: NA; J gene: TRBJ1-2; V gene: TRBV14; clone size: few
CDR3 DNA: TGTGCCACCAGCAGAGATCACCGAGAGACCCAGTACTTC; CDR3 protein: CATSRDHRETQYF; D gene: NA; J gene: TRBJ2-5; V gene: TRBV15; clone size: NA
CDR3 DNA: TGTGCCAGCAGCGGCCGCACGAACACCGGGGAGCTGTTTTTT; CDR3 protein: CASSGRTNTGELFF; D gene: NA; J gene: TRBJ2-2; V gene: TRBV9; clone size: NA
CDR3 DNA: TGTGCCAGCAGGCTGCGGACTAGCGGGGCCTACGAGCAGTACTTC; CDR3 protein: CASRLRTSGAYEQYF; D gene: TRBD2; J gene: TRBJ2-7; V gene: TRBV27; clone size: once
CDR3 DNA: TGCAGCGCCGGGACCCCCGCCCCCTACTACGAGCAGTACTTC; CDR3 protein: CSAGTPAPYYEQYF; D gene: NA; J gene: TRBJ2-7; V gene: TRBV29-1; clone size: few
CDR3 DNA: TGTGCCAGTAGTACTCGGACTAGCGGGAGCGGCAATGAGCAGTTCTTC; CDR3 protein: CASSTRTSGSGNEQFF; D gene: TRBD2; J gene: TRBJ2-1; V gene: TRBV19; clone size: NA
CDR3 DNA: TGTGCCAGCAGGACCGGACAGGGCACAGATACGCAGTATTTT; CDR3 protein: CASRTGQGTDTQYF; D gene: TRBD1; J gene: TRBJ2-3; V gene: TRBV6-5; clone size: NA
CDR3 DNA: TGTGCCACTCAACAGGGCTTTGGCTACACCTTC; CDR3 protein: CATQQGFGYTF; D gene: NA; J gene: TRBJ1-2; V gene: TRBV2; clone size: few
CDR3 DNA: TGTGCCAGCAGTTTCGGATGGGGTAGCGGGTACAATGAGCAGTTCTTC; CDR3 protein: CASSFGWGSGYNEQFF; D gene: TRBD2; J gene: TRBJ2-1; V gene: TRBV27; clone size: few
CDR3 DNA: TGCGCCAGCAGTTCTATCACAGGGACTAGCCAGCAAGAGACCCAGTACTTC; CDR3 protein: CASSSITGTSQQETQYF; D gene: TRBD2; J gene: TRBJ2-5; V gene: TRBV5-1; clone size: NA
CDR3 DNA: TGCGCCAGCAGCTCTGACCCGACTAGCGGGAGAACCGGGGAGCTGTTTTTT; CDR3 protein: CASSSDPTSGRTGELFF; D gene: TRBD2; J gene: TRBJ2-2; V gene: TRBV5-1; clone size: once
CDR3 DNA: TGTGCTAGTGCCTATTCCTCCGGGACAAGGGCGTACAATGAGCAGTTCTTC; CDR3 protein: CASAYSSGTRAYNEQFF; D gene: NA; J gene: TRBJ2-1; V gene: TRBV12-5; clone size: NA
CDR3 DNA: TGCGCCAGCAGCAGCGGGTTTGGAGGCCATCAGCCCCAGCATTTT; CDR3 protein: CASSSGFGGHQPQHF; D gene: NA; J gene: TRBJ1-5; V gene: TRBV5-1; clone size: NA
CDR3 DNA: TGTGCCAGCAGCCCCTACCCTCGGGACAGGTCCTACGAGCAGTACTTC; CDR3 protein: CASSPYPRDRSYEQYF; D gene: TRBD1; J gene: TRBJ2-7; V gene: TRBV11-3; clone size: NA
CDR3 DNA: TGCAGCGTTGGCCGACTAGCGGACTACGAGCAGTACTTC; CDR3 protein: CSVGRLADYEQYF; D gene: TRBD2; J gene: TRBJ2-7; V gene: TRBV29-1; clone size: NA